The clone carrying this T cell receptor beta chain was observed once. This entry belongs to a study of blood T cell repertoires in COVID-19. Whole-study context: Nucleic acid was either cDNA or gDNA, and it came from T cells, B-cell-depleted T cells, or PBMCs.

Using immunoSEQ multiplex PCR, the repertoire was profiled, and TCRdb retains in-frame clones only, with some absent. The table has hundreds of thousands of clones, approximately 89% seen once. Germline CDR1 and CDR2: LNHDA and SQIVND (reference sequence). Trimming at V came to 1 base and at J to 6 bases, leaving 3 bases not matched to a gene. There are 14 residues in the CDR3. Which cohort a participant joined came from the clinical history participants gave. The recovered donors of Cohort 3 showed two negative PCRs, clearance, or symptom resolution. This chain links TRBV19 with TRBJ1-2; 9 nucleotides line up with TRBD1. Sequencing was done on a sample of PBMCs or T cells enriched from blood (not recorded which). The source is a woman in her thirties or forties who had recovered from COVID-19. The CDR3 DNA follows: TGTGCCAGTAGTATAGTCACAGGGGGCAATGGCTACACCTTC. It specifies CASSIVTGGNGYTF.